The sequence of this TCR beta chain was determined in a study of blood T cell repertoires in COVID-19. The table came from immunoSEQ multiplex PCR; TCRdb's copy has only in-frame clones and leaves some out. Of about 460,000 clones listed, approximately 86% are singletons. Trimming shortened V by 7 bases and J by 5 bases, and 17 bases separated the two germline ends. This CDR3 is built from 15 residues. Germline V lookup: CDR1 LNHDA, CDR2 SQIVND (reference sequence). This sequence was found in a woman aged 55-69 years who had recovered from COVID-19. The gene calls are TRBV19 and TRBJ2-2, with D perhaps matching TRBD2 (6 bases). Specimen: PBMCs or T cells enriched from blood (not recorded which). The chain's CDR3 is CASTLTTAGTGELFF. The CDR3 DNA reads TGTGCCAGTACTCTCACCACAGCGGGTACCGGGGAGCTGTTTTTT.